Below are 24 T cell receptor beta chains sequenced from a single sample in a study of T cells in Graves' hyperthyroidism and ophthalmopathy (dated by TCRdb to the late 2010s). The method was multiplex PCR. Data came from an Illumina HiSeq 2000. The TCR beta CDR3 regions were amplified from the RNA transcripts. A first-round RT-PCR of the TCR CDR3 used the HTBI primer set with the Qiagen OneStep RT-PCR kit. TCRdb reprocessed the public reads (quality trimming at Q25 with fastp, clone calling with MiXCR) and kept in-frame beta chains. CDR3 protein sequences are deduplicated, and each keeps its most common genes and DNA. Here the sample has about 590,000 distinct CDR3 sequences; 14% occur a single time. Of the sample, less than 9% is held by the ten largest clones. The sequenced sample was blood. These receptors were collected from a woman aged 18-29 years with Graves' ophthalmopathy.

This clonotype was detected many times. V is TRBV27 and J is TRBJ1-2, with D unresolved. Trimming took off 3 bases at V and 2 bases at J, with 10 bases between the two ends. This CDR3 contains 14 residues. Per the germline V gene, CDR1 is MNHEY and CDR2 is SMNVEV (reference sequence). The CDR3: CASSFGKANYGYTF. For the CDR3, the DNA is TGTGCCAGCAGTTTTGGGAAGGCGAACTATGGCTACACCTTC.

Here the CDR3 DNA reads TGTGCCAGCAGCCCACGGACAGGCGCGACCAAAAACATTCAGTACTTC. Translation: CASSPRTGATKNIQYF. The chain joins TRBV7-3 to TRBJ2-4, with 7 nucleotides matching TRBD1. The CDR3 is 16 amino acids. V gave up 5 bases and J gave up 2 bases; unmatched junction bases: 9. The germline CDR1 and CDR2 sequences are SGHTA and FQGTGA.

This clonotype was seen more than once but under ten times. The chain uses TRBV28 and TRBJ1-2; possible D gene TRBD1, 5 bases. The germline CDR1 and CDR2 sequences are MDHEN and SYDVKM. CDR3 length: 13 residues. The germline V and J ends were trimmed by 5 bases and 11 bases, with 18 bases remaining between them. In DNA form, the CDR3 reads TGTGCCAGCAGTCTCCTAGCAGGGTCGTGGTACACCTTC. Translated: CASSLLAGSWYTF.

The table lists this clonotype with many counts. The genes are TRBV2 and TRBJ2-5; D gene unclear. The CDR3 runs to 10 residues. Germline V CDR1 and CDR2: SNHLY, FYNNEI. With 9 bases removed from V and 5 bases from J, the gap between germline ends came to 7 bases. Here the CDR3 reads CARGKETQYF. The CDR3 coding sequence is TGTGCCAGAGGCAAGGAGACCCAGTACTTC.

This clonotype was picked up one time. V usage is TRBV30 and J usage is TRBJ1-5; D is uncertain. V lost 3 bases and J 6 bases, leaving 18 bases between the germline ends. The CDR3 consists of 15 residues. Germline assignment: CDR1 GTSNPN and CDR2 SVGIG (reference sequence). CDR3 DNA sequence: TGTGCCTGGAGCGCGGACGGGGTGGCCGGTCAGCCCCAGCATTTT. Translated, it gives CAWSADGVAGQPQHF.

This clonotype occurred a few times. V and J are TRBV27 and TRBJ2-1, with 9 bases fitting TRBD2. Germline CDR1 reads MNHEY; CDR2 reads SMNVEV (reference sequence). The CDR3 sequence is 15 residues long. V shed 5 bases, J shed 5 bases, and the junction held 7 bases outside the gene matches. DNA of the CDR3: TGTGCCAGCAGTAGTAGCGGGAGTACAAACAATGAGCAGTTCTTC. Encoded protein: CASSSSGSTNNEQFF.

This sequence joins TRBV20-1 and TRBJ1-5; D gene ambiguous. V gave up 5 bases and J gave up 3 bases, with 14 bases separating them. This CDR3 region has 14 residues. The germline V gene has CDR1 DFQATT and CDR2 SNEGSKA (reference sequence). The CDR3 loop reads CSARSQSSNQPQHF. The CDR3 DNA is TGCAGTGCTCGAAGTCAGTCATCCAATCAGCCCCAGCATTTT.

The rearrangement links TRBV19 to TRBJ2-1; 12 bases align to TRBD2. J gave up 5 bases and V 7 bases, and 12 bases lay outside the gene matches. The CDR3 sequence is 17 residues long. Germline lookup yields CDR1 LNHDA and CDR2 SQIVND (reference sequence). CDR3 region: CASKLAGGRPSHNEQFF. CDR3 in DNA: TGTGCCAGTAAACTAGCGGGGGGCCGCCCTTCCCACAATGAGCAGTTCTTC.

There are many counts of this clonotype. The gene calls are TRBV6-1 and TRBJ2-5; the D is unclear. CDR1 is MNHNS, CDR2 SASEGT, per germline. The ends were cut back, 1 base at V and 4 bases at J, with 10 bases in the middle. The CDR3 contains 14 residues. The CDR3 protein is CASSEGSGVETQYF. The CDR3 DNA is TGTGCCAGCAGTGAAGGTTCGGGTGTAGAGACCCAGTACTTC.

Many counts were recorded for this clonotype. V gene TRBV2 combines with J gene TRBJ1-5, with D tentatively TRBD1 (5 bases). Germline V CDR1 and CDR2: SNHLY, FYNNEI. V gave up 2 bases and J gave up 5 bases, with 10 bases separating them. The CDR3 length is 14 residues. CDR3 bases: TGTGCCAGCAGTGAAAGGGGTGGGGATCAGCCCCAGCATTTT. It codes for CASSERGGDQPQHF. Full variable domain (missing parts from reference TRBV2 and TRBJ1-5): EPEVTQTPSHQVTQMGQEVILRCVPISNHLYFYWYRQILGQKVEFLVSFYNNEISEKSEIFDDQFSVERPDGSNFTLKIRSTKLEDSAMYFCASSERGGDQPQHFGDGTRLSIL.

This clonotype has ten or more counts. The gene calls are TRBV3-1 and TRBJ2-3; TRBD2 agrees at 10 bases. CDR3 size: 16 residues. Losses at the gene ends were 2 bases for V and 1 base for J; bases not matched to a gene: 3. Looked up from germline, CDR1 is LGHDT and CDR2 is YNNKEL (reference sequence). The CDR3 bases are TGTGCCAGCAGCCAATACCTAGCGGGAGGCACAGATACGCAGTATTTT. It codes for CASSQYLAGGTDTQYF.

In this sample, this clonotype turned up a few times. The chain carries TRBV20-1 and TRBJ2-3; no definite D call. V was shortened by 0 bases and J by 6 bases, with 10 bases between the two germline ends. Germline lookup yields CDR1 DFQATT and CDR2 SNEGSKA (reference sequence). The CDR3 sequence is 13 residues long. DNA for the CDR3: TGCAGTGCTAGAGATATATCAGCGGATACGCAGTATTTT. Translated: CSARDISADTQYF.

This clonotype was detected ten times or more. The rearrangement links TRBV7-9 to TRBJ2-3; TRBD2 is a possible D gene (6 bases). Germline values: CDR1 SEHNR, CDR2 FQNEAQ (reference sequence). With 4 bases removed from V and 8 bases from J, the gap between germline ends came to 16 bases. The CDR3 is 14 amino acids. CDR3 in DNA: TGTGCCAGCAGCTCCGGAGGGGCCAGCGGTACGCAGTATTTT. Its protein product is CASSSGGASGTQYF. Drawing the rest from reference TRBV7-9 and TRBJ2-3, the complete variable domain is DTGVSQNPRHKITKRGQNVTFRCDPISEHNRLYWYRQTLGQGPEFLTYFQNEAQLEKSRLLSDRFSAERPKGSFSTLEIQRTEQGDSAMYLCASSSGGASGTQYFGPGTRLTVL.

Of note for this clonotype: A much larger clone differs by one base, so this may be a read error. J is TRBJ2-5 and V is TRBV27, with D possibly being TRBD2 (7 bases). Between the trimmed V and J ends, which lost 4 bases and 5 bases, there was a span of 14 bases. The CDR3 sequence is 14 residues long. Germline CDR1 reads MNHEY; CDR2 reads SMNVEV (reference sequence). In DNA, the CDR3 is TGTGCCAGCAGTTCAGTGGGAGGGGGTGAGACCCAGTACTTC. It encodes CASSSVGGGETQYF.

This clonotype was recorded many times. This chain joins TRBV12-3 or TRBV12-4 and TRBJ2-1; 7 nucleotides agree with TRBD2. V lost 5 bases to trimming and J lost 4 bases; unmatched junction nucleotides: 14. The CDR3 has 17 residues. The CDR3 loop is CASSPSFGGGSYNEQFF. CDR3 nucleotide sequence: TGTGCCAGCAGTCCGTCTTTTGGGGGGGGAAGTTACAATGAGCAGTTCTTC.

The sample holds many counts of this clonotype. The gene calls are TRBV12-3 or TRBV12-4 and TRBJ1-6, with TRBD1 matching 9 bases. The CDR3 is made up of 16 amino acids. Trimming cost V 7 bases and J 4 bases; bases outside gene matches: 8. DNA of the CDR3: TGTGCCAGCACCAGGGACAGGGACGGTTATAATTCACCCCTCCACTTT. This translates into CASTRDRDGYNSPLHF.

CDR3 region: CASSPKGLAGTNTGELFF. The CDR3 region has the DNA TGTGCCAGCAGCCCGAAGGGACTAGCGGGAACAAACACCGGGGAGCTGTTTTTT. The chain combines TRBV7-8 with TRBJ2-2; 13 bases are a match to TRBD2. After removal of 5 bases from V and 2 bases from J, the junction contained 8 bases not matched to a gene. This CDR3 has 18 amino acids. CDR1 and CDR2 from the germline V gene are SGHVS and FQNEAQ. Together with reference TRBV7-8 and TRBJ2-2, the CDR3 gives the full variable domain: GAGVSQSPRYKVAKRGQDVALRCDPISGHVSLFWYQQALGQGPEFLTYFQNEAQLDKSGLPSDRFFAERPEGSVSTLKIQRTQQEDSAVYLCASSPKGLAGTNTGELFFGEGSRLTVL.

In this sample, this clonotype turned up a few times. The chain combines TRBV5-4 with TRBJ2-1, with D hard to call. In germline, CDR1 is SGHNT, CDR2 YYREEE (reference sequence). The CDR3 runs to 14 residues. V was trimmed by 1 base and J by 0 bases, leaving 5 bases between them. CDR3 residues: CASSLSYSYNEQFF. CDR3 coding DNA: TGTGCCAGCAGCTTGTCTTACTCCTACAATGAGCAGTTCTTC.

On this clonotype itself: This may arise from a read error, as a much more abundant clone is one base away. CDR3 bases: TGTGCCTGGAGGGAAACAAGGCGAGGGCAGGACGGGCAGTACTTC. Its protein product is CAWRETRRGQDGQYF. The J gene is TRBJ2-7, the V gene TRBV30; D is perhaps TRBD2 (5 bases). Germline CDR1 reads GTSNPN; CDR2 reads SVGIG (reference sequence). Trimming left V 3 bases short and J 9 bases short, with 24 bases between. The CDR3 extends over 15 amino acids.

This clonotype was counted ten times or more. The chain joins TRBV7-9 to TRBJ2-1; 9 nucleotides agree with TRBD1. Germline V gene lookup returns CDR1 SEHNR and CDR2 FQNEAQ (reference sequence). After removal of 5 bases from V and 6 bases from J, the junction contained 14 bases not matched to a gene. The CDR3 is 17 amino acids. As DNA, the CDR3 is TGTGCCAGCAGCCCCTCCCCTTATTTGACAGGGGGCAATGAGCAGTTCTTC. Translation: CASSPSPYLTGGNEQFF.

This clonotype was picked up many times. This rearrangement joins TRBV28 to TRBJ1-6, with TRBD1 matching over 10 bases. Unmatched junction bases numbered 3, after V lost 4 bases and J lost 0 bases. Germline values: CDR1 MDHEN, CDR2 SYDVKM. The CDR3 runs to 17 residues. This CDR3 reads CASSSGQGVSYNSPLHF. CDR3 DNA sequence: TGTGCCAGCAGTTCCGGACAGGGGGTCTCCTATAATTCACCCCTCCACTTT.

This chain connects TRBV29-1 to TRBJ2-7, with 7 bases aligning to TRBD1. The CDR3 is made up of 13 amino acids. After removal of 4 bases from V and 3 bases from J, the junction contained 6 bases not matched to a gene. Germline V gene lookup returns CDR1 SQVTM and CDR2 ANQGSEA. CDR3 amino acids: CSVVWSGGYEQYF. The DNA for the CDR3 is TGCAGCGTTGTTTGGTCAGGGGGCTACGAGCAGTACTTC.

This clonotype was seen repeatedly, ten times or more. The chain has TRBV12-3 or TRBV12-4 and TRBJ2-7, with TRBD2 as a possible D gene (6 bases). The CDR3 spans 15 residues. The V and J ends lost 7 bases and 5 bases respectively, with 21 bases between them. The CDR3: CASTGGRVGGNEQYF. The CDR3 DNA sequence: TGTGCCAGCACCGGAGGCCGGGTCGGGGGAAACGAGCAGTACTTC.

Note on this clonotype: It may be a read error: a sequence one base away is much more abundant. This chain connects TRBV29-1 to TRBJ2-5; 7 positions agree with TRBD1. Germline loops: CDR1 SQVTM, CDR2 ANQGSEA. CDR3 length: 13 residues. The CDR3 reads CSVPQGFQETRYF. CDR3 sequence (DNA): TGCAGCGTTCCACAGGGGTTTCAAGAGACCCGGTACTTC.